These 22 T cell receptor beta chains originate from one sample sequenced in a study of blood T cell repertoires in COVID-19. Assay used: immunoSEQ multiplex PCR; TCRdb lists only in-frame clones, some missing. The repertoire holds approximately 290,000 clones, with 90% as singletons. Sequences were obtained from PBMCs or T cells enriched from blood (not recorded which). The receptors were gathered from a woman aged 18-30 years with acute COVID-19.

In this sample, this clone turned up once. The genes are TRBV28 and TRBJ1-2, with D tentatively TRBD1 (6 bases). CDR1 and CDR2 from the germline V gene are MDHEN and SYDVKM. The CDR3 has 14 amino acids. Trimming removed 2 bases from V and 4 bases from J, with 11 bases in between. The CDR3 region is CASSLQTGFYGYTF. The CDR3 DNA follows: TGTGCCAGCAGTTTACAGACAGGCTTCTATGGCTACACCTTC.

The rearrangement links TRBV7-3 to TRBJ2-1; 12 positions match TRBD2. This CDR3 spans 15 amino acids. V lost 9 bases and J lost 5; bases outside the gene matches: 8. Germline-derived CDR1 and CDR2 are SGHTA and FQGTGA. The CDR3 sequence: CASATSGSLDNEQFF. For the CDR3, the DNA is TGTGCCAGTGCGACTAGCGGGAGTCTGGACAATGAGCAGTTCTTC.

The chain recombines TRBV18 with TRBJ1-1; tentative D call: TRBD1 (5 bases). Trimming shortened V by 7 bases and J by 1 base, and 13 bases separated the two germline ends. Germline V gene lookup returns CDR1 KGHSH and CDR2 LQKENI. The CDR3 runs 14 residues. CDR3 in amino acids: CASLRQPPNTEAFF. In DNA, the CDR3 is TGTGCCAGCTTACGACAGCCACCGAACACTGAAGCTTTCTTT.

This clone was seen once. The V and J genes are TRBV28 and TRBJ2-7; TRBD2 matches 11 bases. The CDR3 extends over 15 amino acids. Trimming removed 5 bases from V and 4 bases from J; junction bases left unmatched: 7. The germline gives CDR1 MDHEN, CDR2 SYDVKM. Here the CDR3 reads CASSPTSGIIYEQYF. The DNA of the CDR3 is TGTGCCAGCAGTCCGACTAGCGGGATCATTTACGAGCAGTACTTC.

The V call is TRBV4-1, the J call TRBJ1-5; 8 bases align to TRBD1. The ends lost 4 bases at V and 4 bases at J; junction bases unmatched: 9. The CDR3 runs 16 residues. The germline gives CDR1 MGHRA, CDR2 YSYEKL. CDR3 DNA sequence: TGCGCCAGCAGCCGCGAAGGGACAGGCCTTAATCAGCCCCAGCATTTT. Translated: CASSREGTGLNQPQHF.

The chain has TRBV5-6 and TRBJ2-3; TRBD2 aligns across 12 bases. CDR1 and CDR2 (germline): SGHDT, YYEEEE. The CDR3 loop spans 18 amino acids. The V and J ends lost 2 bases and 0 bases, in that order; junction bases with no gene match: 7. CDR3 amino acids: CASSFAGLAGFSTDTQYF. In DNA form, the CDR3 reads TGTGCCAGCAGCTTCGCGGGACTAGCGGGCTTTAGCACAGATACGCAGTATTTT.

The V and J genes are TRBV7-4 and TRBJ2-7, with D possibly TRBD2 on 5 matching bases. Germline assignment: CDR1 SGHVT and CDR2 SQSDAQ. The CDR3 sequence is 15 residues long. V lost 4 bases, J lost 4 bases, and 17 bases lay in between. CDR3 region: CASSCIWGDIYEQYF. CDR3 in DNA: TGTGCCAGCAGCTGCATCTGGGGAGATATTTACGAGCAGTACTTC.

The genes are TRBV24-1 and TRBJ2-1; 7 bases are a match to TRBD2. Germline values: CDR1 KGHDR, CDR2 SFDVKD. V dropped 4 bases and J dropped 5; count of bases not matched to a gene: 7. CDR3 size: 15 residues. The CDR3 DNA follows: TGTGCCACCAGTGACAGCGGGAAATGGAACAATGAGCAGTTCTTC. It encodes CATSDSGKWNNEQFF.

The gene calls are TRBV10-3 and TRBJ2-3; 11 bases match TRBD2. Looked up from germline, CDR1 is ENHRY and CDR2 is SYGVKD. This CDR3 contains 14 residues. CDR3 bases: TGTGCGATAGCGGGAGGGCCAGGCACAGATACGCAGTATTTT. It encodes CAIAGGPGTDTQYF.

The chain carries TRBV24-1 and TRBJ2-5; 10 bases map to TRBD2. CDR1 is KGHDR and CDR2 is SFDVKD in the germline V gene. Losses at the gene ends were 0 bases for V and 5 bases for J; bases not matched to a gene: 5. CDR3 size: 16 residues. The CDR3: CATSDLSAGGGETQYF. CDR3 coding DNA: TGTGCCACCAGTGATTTGTCAGCGGGAGGGGGTGAGACCCAGTACTTC.

The V call is TRBV11-2, the J call TRBJ1-1; TRBD1 agrees at 9 bases. V shed 1 base and J 1 base; nucleotides not matched to a gene: 4. The germline CDR1 and CDR2 sequences are SGHAT and FQNNGV. There are 16 residues in the CDR3. The CDR3 nucleotides read TGTGCCAGCAGCTTAGCCGGACAGGGGACGAACACTGAAGCTTTCTTT. It codes for CASSLAGQGTNTEAFF.

The chain joins TRBV9 to TRBJ2-2; D remains ambiguous. The germline V gene encodes CDR1 SGDLS and CDR2 YYNGEE. The CDR3 is 13 residues long. V was trimmed by 4 bases and J by 7 bases, leaving 11 bases between them. CDR3 region: CASSPRSVGELFF. CDR3 bases: TGTGCCAGCAGCCCCCGGTCGGTCGGGGAGCTGTTTTTT.

Regarding this clone: Within the sample, other DNA sequences also encode this same CDR3. The chain carries TRBV19 and TRBJ2-7, with D possibly matching TRBD1 (5 bases). The ends were cut back, 6 bases at V and 0 bases at J, with 12 bases in the middle. Looked up from germline, CDR1 is LNHDA and CDR2 is SQIVND (reference sequence). The CDR3 totals 14 residues. DNA for the CDR3: TGTGCCAGTAGCTCCCGAGACAGCTCCTACGAGCAGTACTTC. It is translated as CASSSRDSSYEQYF. Full variable domain (remainder filled in from reference TRBV19 and TRBJ2-7): DGGITQSPKYLFRKEGQNVTLSCEQNLNHDAMYWYRQDPGQGLRLIYYSQIVNDFQKGDIAEGYSVSREKKESFPLTVTSAQKNPTAFYLCASSSRDSSYEQYFGPGTRLTVT.

This sequence joins TRBV5-1 and TRBJ1-1, with TRBD1 matching 10 bases. J was trimmed by 1 base and V by 4 bases; bases with no gene match: 1. CDR1 is SGHRS and CDR2 is YFSETQ in the germline V gene. The CDR3 loop spans 14 amino acids. The CDR3 DNA reads TGCGCCAGCAGCGACAGGGGGCCGAACACTGAAGCTTTCTTT. It codes for CASSDRGPNTEAFF.

The rearrangement links TRBV6-2 or TRBV6-3 to TRBJ2-7; TRBD2 aligns across 10 bases. The germline gives CDR1 MNHEY, CDR2 SVGEGT. This CDR3 comprises 17 residues. J lost 1 base, V lost 4 bases, and 10 bases had no gene match. The CDR3 nucleotides are TGTGCCAGCAGTTTCCCCGTGTCTAGCGGGAGTTCCTACGAGCAGTACTTC. Amino acids: CASSFPVSSGSSYEQYF.

The chain couples TRBV5-1 to TRBJ1-1, with TRBD1 identical over 10 bases. Germline assignment: CDR1 SGHRS and CDR2 YFSETQ. The CDR3 runs 15 residues. J lost 4 bases, V lost 3 bases, and 6 bases had no gene match. CDR3 sequence reads: CASSSGTGVITEAFF. The CDR3 bases are TGCGCCAGCAGCTCAGGGACAGGGGTGATCACTGAAGCTTTCTTT.

V gene TRBV6-5 combines with J gene TRBJ2-7, with D possibly matching TRBD1 (6 bases). Germline values: CDR1 MNHEY, CDR2 SVGAGI. The CDR3 sequence is 14 residues long. Between the trimmed V and J ends, which lost 2 bases and 7 bases, there was a span of 15 bases. The CDR3 reads CASSYRQGKGEQYF. CDR3 sequence (DNA): TGTGCCAGCAGTTACAGGCAGGGGAAAGGGGAGCAGTACTTC.

This clone appeared once. The chain employs TRBV28 and TRBJ1-5; D ambiguous. The CDR3 is 15 amino acids. The germline CDR1 and CDR2 sequences are MDHEN and SYDVKM. V lost 8 bases and J 2 bases, leaving 16 bases between the germline ends. In DNA form, the CDR3 reads TGTGCCAGCGAGGTGGTCGCGCGTGGCAATCAGCCCCAGCATTTT. It yields the protein CASEVVARGNQPQHF.

The V gene is TRBV3-1 (or the pseudogene TRBV3-2), the J gene TRBJ2-3, with TRBD2 identical over 9 bases. Germline lookup yields CDR1 LGHDT and CDR2 YNNKEL (reference sequence). The CDR3 totals 16 residues. V lost 3 bases and J lost 1; bases outside the gene matches: 5. The CDR3 DNA follows: TGTGCCAGCAGCCAGGGCAGGACTAGCGGCACAGATACGCAGTATTTT. It is translated as CASSQGRTSGTDTQYF.

The chain employs TRBV4-1 and TRBJ2-7; perhaps TRBD1 as D (5 bases). The length of the CDR3 is 14 residues. CDR1 MGHRA and CDR2 YSYEKL come from the germline V gene. The V end was cut by 0 bases, the J end by 2 bases, with 8 bases between. CDR3 in DNA: TGCGCCAGCAGCCAAGATTGGGGCCCCTACGAGCAGTACTTC. It translates to CASSQDWGPYEQYF.

The rearrangement joins TRBV13 to TRBJ1-1; 8 bases are shared with TRBD1. The V gene's germline CDR1 is PRHDT and CDR2 FYEKMQ (reference sequence). The CDR3 length is 16 residues. V was clipped by 0 bases and J by 3 bases; unmatched bases: 6. The CDR3 protein is CASSLGGTGRYTEAFF. Here the CDR3 DNA reads TGTGCCAGCAGCTTAGGGGGGACAGGCCGTTACACTGAAGCTTTCTTT.

This clone was seen a few times. The J gene is TRBJ2-7, the V gene TRBV2, with TRBD2 matching 7 bases. The V gene's germline CDR1 is SNHLY and CDR2 FYNNEI. The CDR3 runs to 12 residues. V lost 8 bases and J lost 6; bases outside the gene matches: 7. This CDR3 reads CASGLGVSEQYF. DNA of the CDR3: TGTGCCAGCGGACTAGGGGTGAGCGAGCAGTACTTC.